This T cell receptor beta chain was retrieved from a study of T-cell reconstitution after alpha-beta-depleted transplantation in children. This CDR3 contains 17 residues. Per the germline V gene, CDR1 is DFQATT and CDR2 is SNEGSKA (reference sequence). V lost 1 base to trimming and J lost 0 bases, with 13 bases between them. Unique molecular identifiers were incorporated during preparation of the TCRbeta library. TCRdb passed the PCR reads through MiXCR, listing each CDR3 protein once. The sample holds about 91,000 distinct CDR3 sequences, 8% to 9% seen once. The chain has TRBV20-1 and TRBJ1-6; D might be TRBD1 (5 bases). The clonotype was recovered from a human donor who donated a stem cell graft to a child with congenital amegakaryocytic thrombocytopenia. Sequencing was performed on PBMCs from the stem cell graft donor, taken from the stem cell graft. CDR3 DNA sequence: TGCAGTGCTAGAGGGGACGTTAGGAGCTCCTATAATTCACCCCTCCACTTT. This sequence encodes CSARGDVRSSYNSPLHF.